These T cell receptor beta chains were read from a single sample in a study of T-cell reconstitution after alpha-beta-depleted transplantation in children. TCRdb reprocessed the PCR reads via MiXCR and lists one record per CDR3 protein. The sample comprises approximately 500,000 distinct CDR3 sequences, about 11% of which are singletons, and around 2% rests with the top ten. Source: PBMCs, taken before TCRalphabeta/CD19-depleted stem cell transplant. The origin of the receptors is a child aged 2-15 years with inherited bone marrow failure, due to receive a stem cell transplant. Both conserved end residues are part of each CDR3. The order of the fields is J gene, clone size, V gene, D gene, CDR3 DNA, CDR3 protein. D genes are given only for firm matches. Clone size is given for some rows only: seen once, a few or many times, or a class if the clone is expanded.

>TRBJ2-7|many|TRBV21-1|NA
TGTGCCAGCAGCAAAGATCATGCGGGGCACGCCTACGAGCAGTACTTC
CASSKDHAGHAYEQYF
>TRBJ1-2|NA|TRBV7-2|NA
TGTGCCAGCAGCTCCCTGCCAAGGAACTATGGCTACACCTTC
CASSSLPRNYGYTF
>TRBJ1-1|few|TRBV25-1|NA
TGTGCCAGCAGGCCAGGGTATTTGAACACTGAAGCTTTCTTT
CASRPGYLNTEAFF
>TRBJ2-7|many|TRBV7-9|TRBD1
TGTGCCAGCAGCGCTCCCGACAGGGGCGACGAGCAGTACTTC
CASSAPDRGDEQYF
>TRBJ2-7|many|TRBV11-2|NA
TGTGCCAGCAGCTTAGTTTCCGGGGCCACCTACGAGCAGTACTTC
CASSLVSGATYEQYF
>TRBJ1-1|many|TRBV5-5|TRBD1
TGTGCCAGCAGCACTGGACAGGGTCTCGCGATGAACACTGAAGCTTTCTTT
CASSTGQGLAMNTEAFF
>TRBJ2-1|NA|TRBV19|NA
TGTGCCAGTACTTCGTCTAGGGGGACGGTGCAGTTCTTC
CASTSSRGTVQFF
>TRBJ2-1|many|TRBV29-1|TRBD1
TGCAGCGAAAACCGGGACAGGGAGAATGAGCAGTTCTTC
CSENRDRENEQFF
>TRBJ2-1|many|TRBV5-1|TRBD2
TGCGCCAGCAGCTTGGAGGCTAGCGGGGATTACAATGAGCAGTTCTTC
CASSLEASGDYNEQFF
>TRBJ2-3|many|TRBV12-3/TRBV12-4|TRBD1
TGTGCCAGCAGTTTTACCGGGACAGGGGCCGGGTCGCAGTATTTT
CASSFTGTGAGSQYF
>TRBJ2-7|NA|TRBV6-2/TRBV6-3|NA
TGTGCCAGCGCCGTGAGACGGTACGAGCAGTACTTC
CASAVRRYEQYF
>TRBJ2-4|many|TRBV29-1|NA
TGCAGCGTTGTAGTTGGAACAGCCCACCGAACAGGGAACATTCAGTACTTC
CSVVVGTAHRTGNIQYF
>TRBJ2-7|many|TRBV20-1|NA
TGCAGTGCTAGATCGGGACTCGGGACTTACCTATCCTACGAGCAGTACTTC
CSARSGLGTYLSYEQYF
>TRBJ2-1|many|TRBV4-1|NA
TGCGCCAGCAGCCGACAAAAGGGGGGAGGAGACAATGAGCAGTTCTTC
CASSRQKGGGDNEQFF
>TRBJ1-5|NA|TRBV12-3/TRBV12-4|NA
TGTGCCAGCAGTTTGGGGACCTATAATCAGCCCCAGCATTTT
CASSLGTYNQPQHF
>TRBJ2-3|many|TRBV5-1|NA
TGCGCCAGCAGCTTGGAGGCAGGAGATACGCAGTATTTT
CASSLEAGDTQYF
>TRBJ2-1|many|TRBV5-1|NA
TGTGCCAGCAGCTTAGCCGGGAGTAATGAGCAGTTCTTC
CASSLAGSNEQFF
>TRBJ2-3|many|TRBV3-1|TRBD2
TGTGCCAGCAGCCAAGTCTGGGCGGGAGAAACAGATACGCAGTATTTT
CASSQVWAGETDTQYF
>TRBJ1-1|many|TRBV7-9|NA
TGTGCCAGCAGCTTAAGGGCGACGGACACTGAAGCTTTCTTT
CASSLRATDTEAFF
>TRBJ1-5|few|TRBV6-5|NA
TGTGCCAGCAGTTACTCGAACCGCAATCAGCCCCAGCATTTT
CASSYSNRNQPQHF
>TRBJ2-1|many|TRBV10-3|TRBD1
TGTGCCATCATTGGGACAGGGGTATACAATGAGCAGTTCTTC
CAIIGTGVYNEQFF
>TRBJ2-7|NA|TRBV4-3|NA
TGCGCCAGCAGCCAAGCAACGGGGGCGGACTACGAGCAGTACTTC
CASSQATGADYEQYF
>TRBJ2-1|NA|TRBV7-6|TRBD2
TGTGCCAGCAGCGCCAGACTAGCGGGAGTGGATGAGCAGTTCTTC
CASSARLAGVDEQFF
>TRBJ2-1|many|TRBV27|NA
TGTGCCAGCAGTTTACAGTGGGAGTACAATGAGCAGTTCTTC
CASSLQWEYNEQFF
>TRBJ2-7|NA|TRBV7-9|TRBD2
TGTGCCAGCAGCACTTCTAGCGGGACATCCTACGAGCAGTACTTC
CASSTSSGTSYEQYF
>TRBJ2-3|many|TRBV28|NA
TGTGCCAGCAGTTTTGTAAATACGGATTATAGCACAGATACGCAGTATTTT
CASSFVNTDYSTDTQYF
>TRBJ1-6|many|TRBV7-2|TRBD1
TGTGCCAGCAGCACAGGGGGGAATTCACCCCTCCACTTT
CASSTGGNSPLHF
>TRBJ2-7|NA|TRBV5-1|NA
TGCGCCAGCAGCTGGGACTGGACAGCGACCTACGAGCAGTACTTC
CASSWDWTATYEQYF
>TRBJ2-2|NA|TRBV5-4|TRBD2
TGTGCCAGCAGCTTAAAGAGCGGGAGGGACACCGGGGAGCTGTTTTTT
CASSLKSGRDTGELFF
>TRBJ1-6|NA|TRBV28|NA
TGTGCCAGCAGTTTAATGGGGGGGCCATTGATTCATACCCTCCACTTT
CASSLMGGPLIHTLHF
>TRBJ2-4|many|TRBV7-9|TRBD1
TGTGCCAGCAGCGCACAGGGGGCCTACAAAAACATTCAGTACTTC
CASSAQGAYKNIQYF
>TRBJ2-3|NA|TRBV5-1|NA
TGCGCCAGCAGCTCCCCGAACCTAGGTTCCACAGATACGCAGTATTTT
CASSSPNLGSTDTQYF
>TRBJ2-3|many|TRBV7-2|NA
TGTGCCAGCAGCCTGAGCACAGATACGCAGTATTTT
CASSLSTDTQYF
>TRBJ2-1|few|TRBV18|NA
TGTGCCAGCTCACCCGACCCAAACGCTGAGCAGTTCTTC
CASSPDPNAEQFF
>TRBJ2-5|many|TRBV5-1|TRBD1
TGCGCCAGCAGCTTGGGGGACAGGGGGCCGGAGACCCAGTACTTC
CASSLGDRGPETQYF
>TRBJ2-7|many|TRBV20-1|TRBD2
TGCAGTGCTAGCGGGAGGGCCCTCGGGTCCTACGAGCAGTACTTC
CSASGRALGSYEQYF
>TRBJ2-3|many|TRBV2|NA
TGTGCCAGCAGAACCCTAATTCAGGCTACGCAGTATTTT
CASRTLIQATQYF
>TRBJ2-4|NA|TRBV7-9|TRBD2
TGTGCCAGCAGGCCACCGGGACTAGCGGGATCGGTTCAGTACTTC
CASRPPGLAGSVQYF
>TRBJ1-5|few|TRBV18|NA
TGTGCCAGCTCACCAATAGGGGGTCACCCGCCCCAGCATTTT
CASSPIGGHPPQHF
>TRBJ1-3|many|TRBV5-1|NA
TGCGCCAGCAGCTTAAACTACGCGAGCTCTGGAAACACCATATATTTT
CASSLNYASSGNTIYF
>TRBJ1-1|few|TRBV30|NA
TGTGCCTGGATTGGCGGTAGCACTGAAGCTTTCTTT
CAWIGGSTEAFF
>TRBJ2-1|many|TRBV27|NA
TGTGCCAGCAGTTTAGGGGCAGTCCCCTACAATGAGCAGTTCTTC
CASSLGAVPYNEQFF
>TRBJ1-1|many|TRBV5-1|TRBD1
TGCGCCAGCAGCTTGGAGGGACAGCCGAACACTGAAGCTTTCTTT
CASSLEGQPNTEAFF
>TRBJ2-1|many|TRBV5-1|TRBD2
TGCGCCAGCGGAAATCCTAGCGGGATCAGCAATGAGCAGTTCTTC
CASGNPSGISNEQFF
>TRBJ2-1|many|TRBV30|NA
TGTGCCTGGAGTCGGAAAAATGAGCAGTTCTTC
CAWSRKNEQFF
>TRBJ1-4|many|TRBV10-2|NA
TGCGCCACCCCTGGCCCAACTAATGAAAAACTGTTTTTT
CATPGPTNEKLFF
>TRBJ2-7|many|TRBV4-2|TRBD2
TGTGCCAGCAGCCAAGACCCGGCTAGCGGGAGGGCTGTCGAGCAGTACTTC
CASSQDPASGRAVEQYF
>TRBJ2-5|many|TRBV4-2|TRBD1
TGTGCCAGCAGCCCTCGGACAGGGGGCGAAGTAGAGACCCAGTACTTC
CASSPRTGGEVETQYF
>TRBJ2-7|few|TRBV7-2|NA
TGTGCCAGCAGCCGAGGGGGTAGCGTTTACGAGCAGTACTTC
CASSRGGSVYEQYF
>TRBJ2-5|many|TRBV11-2|TRBD2
TGTGCCATCAGCTTAGAGGGGCCGACTAGCGGAGGGGGAGGGGAGACCCAGTACTTC
CAISLEGPTSGGGGETQYF
>TRBJ1-1|many|TRBV9|NA
TGTGCCAGCAGCGTAAGCGAGACAGACGACACTGAAGCTTTCTTT
CASSVSETDDTEAFF
>TRBJ2-1|many|TRBV14|TRBD2
TGTGCCAGCAGTCTTTATAGCGGGAGGGCCTACAATGAGCAGTTCTTC
CASSLYSGRAYNEQFF
>TRBJ1-5|many|TRBV15|NA
TGTGCCACCAGCAGATGGGGACACGACAATCAGCCCCAGCATTTT
CATSRWGHDNQPQHF
>TRBJ2-7|many|TRBV20-1|NA
TGCAGTGGGTTACAGCGGACCTACGAGCAGTACTTC
CSGLQRTYEQYF
>TRBJ2-3|few|TRBV5-1|TRBD2
TGCGCCAGCAGCTTGGACGGGAGGGAAGATACGCAGTATTTT
CASSLDGREDTQYF
>TRBJ2-1|NA|TRBV6-1|TRBD2
TGTGCCAGCAGTACAACTAGCGGAGCCTACAATGAGCAGTTCTTC
CASSTTSGAYNEQFF
>TRBJ2-6|few|TRBV20-1|NA
TGCAGCACATACGGGGCCGCTATCTCTGGGGCCAACGTCCTGACTTTC
CSTYGAAISGANVLTF
>TRBJ2-7|many|TRBV5-1|NA
TGCGCCAGCAGCCCTTTATCGCGCCCCGTTATAACCTACGAGCAGTACTTC
CASSPLSRPVITYEQYF
>TRBJ1-3|NA|TRBV30|NA
TGTGCCTCTCTCCTCATCGACAGATCTGGAAACACCATATATTTT
CASLLIDRSGNTIYF
>TRBJ1-1|many|TRBV28|NA
TGTGCCAGCAGTTCCCTCGGTCTCATGAACACTGAAGCTTTCTTT
CASSSLGLMNTEAFF